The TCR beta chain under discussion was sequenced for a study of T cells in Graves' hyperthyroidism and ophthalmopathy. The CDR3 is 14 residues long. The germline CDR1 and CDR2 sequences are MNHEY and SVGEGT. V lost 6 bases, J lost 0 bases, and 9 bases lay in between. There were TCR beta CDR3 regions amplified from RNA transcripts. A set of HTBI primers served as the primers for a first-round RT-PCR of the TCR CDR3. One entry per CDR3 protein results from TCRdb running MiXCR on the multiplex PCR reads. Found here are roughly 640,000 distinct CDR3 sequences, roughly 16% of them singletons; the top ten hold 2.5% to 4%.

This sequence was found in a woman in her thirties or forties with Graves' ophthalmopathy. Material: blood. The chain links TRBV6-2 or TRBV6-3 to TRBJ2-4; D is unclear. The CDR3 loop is CASRNPIAKNIQYF. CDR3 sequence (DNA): TGTGCCAGCAGGAACCCAATAGCCAAAAACATTCAGTACTTC.